The rows below give T cell receptor beta chains drawn from one sample of a study of post-analysis software for immune sequencing data. TCRdb itself ran the PCR reads through MiXCR, one entry per CDR3 protein. The data hold around 770,000 distinct CDR3 sequences, with just over 45% observed a single time. Sequenced input: blood. The source of these receptors is a girl aged 5 to 17 with multiple sclerosis. The CDR3 runs from the conserved cysteine through the conserved F or W. D genes are given only for firm matches. The size of a clone is reported for some rows only, either as once, few or many, or as a class for expanded clones.

size: -
V: TRBV15
D: -
J: TRBJ1-2
CDR3: CAASRPGISNYGYTF
DNA: TGTGCCGCCAGCAGACCCGGTATAAGTAACTATGGCTACACCTTC

size: -
V: TRBV9
D: -
J: TRBJ1-1
CDR3: CASSSRSNPNTEAFF
DNA: TGTGCCAGCAGCTCAAGATCCAATCCTAACACTGAAGCTTTCTTT

size: few
V: TRBV15
D: -
J: TRBJ1-2
CDR3: CATSRADPGTGFGYTF
DNA: TGTGCCACCAGCAGAGCCGACCCCGGGACCGGGTTTGGCTACACCTTC

size: once
V: TRBV7-2
D: -
J: TRBJ1-4
CDR3: CASSLEGDVRPNERPFF
DNA: TGTGCCAGCAGCTTAGAAGGTGATGTCAGGCCGAATGAAAGACCGTTTTTT

size: -
V: TRBV5-6
D: -
J: TRBJ1-5
CDR3: CASSLQGRWDQPQHF
DNA: TGTGCCAGCAGCTTGCAGGGGCGCTGGGATCAGCCCCAGCATTTT

size: -
V: TRBV20-1
D: -
J: TRBJ1-2
CDR3: CSAREDGRSYGYTF
DNA: TGCAGTGCTAGAGAGGACGGCCGCAGCTATGGCTACACCTTC

size: few
V: TRBV18
D: TRBD2
J: TRBJ2-7
CDR3: CASSPLGEGSYEQYF
DNA: TGTGCCAGCTCACCACTGGGGGAGGGCTCCTACGAGCAGTACTTC

size: -
V: TRBV5-1
D: -
J: TRBJ2-4
CDR3: CASSLGSGGTKNIQYF
DNA: TGCGCCAGCAGCTTGGGTTCAGGGGGGACCAAAAACATTCAGTACTTC

size: few
V: TRBV6-5
D: -
J: TRBJ1-6
CDR3: CASSFQPFGSPLHF
DNA: TGTGCCAGCAGCTTCCAGCCCTTTGGTTCACCCCTCCACTTT

size: few
V: TRBV24-1
D: -
J: TRBJ2-5
CDR3: CATSDPWAQETQYF
DNA: TGTGCCACCAGTGATCCTTGGGCCCAAGAGACCCAGTACTTC